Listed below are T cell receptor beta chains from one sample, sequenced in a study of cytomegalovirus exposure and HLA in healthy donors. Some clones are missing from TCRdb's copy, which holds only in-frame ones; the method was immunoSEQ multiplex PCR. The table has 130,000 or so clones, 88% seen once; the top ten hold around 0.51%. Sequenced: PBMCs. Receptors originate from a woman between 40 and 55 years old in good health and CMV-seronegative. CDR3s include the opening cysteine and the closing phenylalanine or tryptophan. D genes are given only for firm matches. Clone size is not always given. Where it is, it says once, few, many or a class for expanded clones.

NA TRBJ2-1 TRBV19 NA CASSIARGPQFF TGTGCCAGTAGTATAGCCAGGGGTCCGCAGTTCTTC
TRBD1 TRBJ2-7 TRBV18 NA CASSPGTAYEQYF TGTGCCAGCTCCCCCGGGACAGCCTACGAGCAGTACTTC
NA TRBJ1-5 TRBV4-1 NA CASSQSTRPEVQPQHF TGCGCCAGCAGCCAATCGACCCGGCCTGAGGTTCAGCCCCAGCATTTT
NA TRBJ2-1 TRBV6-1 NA CASSEADNYNEQFF TGTGCCAGCAGTGAAGCGGACAACTACAATGAGCAGTTCTTC
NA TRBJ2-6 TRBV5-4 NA CASSTPPPGGANVLTF TGTGCCAGCAGCACGCCGCCTCCGGGTGGGGCCAACGTCCTGACTTTC
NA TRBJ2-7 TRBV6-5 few CPLAYEQYF TGCCCCTTAGCCTACGAGCAGTACTTC
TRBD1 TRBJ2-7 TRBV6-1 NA CASIPGQGYEQYF TGTGCCAGCATTCCGGGACAGGGCTACGAGCAGTACTTC
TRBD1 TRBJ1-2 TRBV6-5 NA CASSTGQGGGYTF TGTGCCAGCAGCACGGGACAGGGTGGTGGCTACACCTTC
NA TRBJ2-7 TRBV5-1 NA CASNLQGGEYEQYF TGCGCCAGCAATCTTCAGGGGGGAGAATACGAGCAGTACTTC
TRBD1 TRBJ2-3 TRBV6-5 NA CATGTAYTQYF TGTGCCACCGGGACAGCTTATACGCAGTATTTT
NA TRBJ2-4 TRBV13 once CASRKAGAKNIQYF TGTGCCAGCAGGAAGGCGGGAGCCAAAAACATTCAGTACTTC
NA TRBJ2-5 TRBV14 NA CASSQRPDTQETQYF TGTGCCAGCAGCCAGAGACCGGACACCCAAGAGACCCAGTACTTC
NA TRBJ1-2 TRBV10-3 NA CAIPRGAFDGYTF TGTGCCATCCCCCGGGGGGCGTTCGATGGCTACACCTTC
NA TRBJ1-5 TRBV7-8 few CASSLVRDQPQHF TGTGCCAGCAGCTTAGTCAGGGATCAGCCCCAGCATTTT
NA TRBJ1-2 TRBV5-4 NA CASSLLGANYGYTF TGTGCCAGCAGCTTGCTAGGGGCCAACTATGGCTACACCTTC
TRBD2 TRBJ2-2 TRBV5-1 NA CASSIGLAGVELFF TGCGCCAGCAGCATCGGACTAGCGGGAGTGGAGCTGTTTTTT
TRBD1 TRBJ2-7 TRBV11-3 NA CASSWTGTVPYEQYF TGTGCCAGCAGCTGGACCGGGACAGTACCCTACGAGCAGTACTTC
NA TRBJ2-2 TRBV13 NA CASSSLTSSGERTGELFF TGTGCCAGCAGCTCCCTTACTTCCTCGGGAGAACGCACCGGGGAGCTGTTTTTT